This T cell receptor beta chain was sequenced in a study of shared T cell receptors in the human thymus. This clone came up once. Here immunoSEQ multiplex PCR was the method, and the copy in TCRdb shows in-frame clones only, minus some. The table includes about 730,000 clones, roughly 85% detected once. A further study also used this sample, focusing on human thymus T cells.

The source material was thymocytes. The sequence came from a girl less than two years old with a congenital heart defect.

The CDR3, as DNA: TGTGCCAGCAGTCGACAGGAACGAGACCAGCCCCAGCATTTT. Protein product: CASSRQERDQPQHF. The chain uses TRBV27 and TRBJ1-5; D may be TRBD1 (6 bases). V lost 5 bases to trimming and J lost 7 bases, with 15 bases between them. The CDR3 spans 14 residues. Germline-derived CDR1 and CDR2 are MNHEY and SMNVEV (reference sequence).